This record concerns one T cell receptor (beta chain) sequence. Its target is not known. Each CDR3 protein is one row after TCRdb ran MiXCR on the reads. The sample lists some 800,000 distinct CDR3 sequences; 32% were seen once. This sample is drawn from a study of T cell repertoires in cytomegalovirus infection. At the level of the study: It was recently identified HLA-C-restricted and well-studied HLA-B-restricted CMV epitopes that the study used. Indicated by public TCR beta signatures were CMV infection and matching HLA type. General observations from the study: Cumulative frequency (of public TCR beta family members) identified carriers of CMV plus the relevant HLA. The ex vivo response was dominated by HLA-C-restricted CMV-specific TCR beta clonotypes.

The CDR3 length is 15 residues. Trimming took 1 base from V and 4 from J, leaving 12 bases between them. The germline V gene has CDR1 LGHNA and CDR2 YSLEER. This material consisted of cultured CD8+ T cells from PBMCs, taken from culture after CMV antigen stimulation. This clonotype was sampled from a human donor in good health (CMV status not recorded). Some clones in this sample may be carry-over from other donors' samples. This chain uses TRBV4-3 with TRBJ2-3; D unclear. CDR3 bases: TGCGCCAGCAGCCAAGCACACACCCGCTCAGATACGCAGTATTTT. Translated: CASSQAHTRSDTQYF.